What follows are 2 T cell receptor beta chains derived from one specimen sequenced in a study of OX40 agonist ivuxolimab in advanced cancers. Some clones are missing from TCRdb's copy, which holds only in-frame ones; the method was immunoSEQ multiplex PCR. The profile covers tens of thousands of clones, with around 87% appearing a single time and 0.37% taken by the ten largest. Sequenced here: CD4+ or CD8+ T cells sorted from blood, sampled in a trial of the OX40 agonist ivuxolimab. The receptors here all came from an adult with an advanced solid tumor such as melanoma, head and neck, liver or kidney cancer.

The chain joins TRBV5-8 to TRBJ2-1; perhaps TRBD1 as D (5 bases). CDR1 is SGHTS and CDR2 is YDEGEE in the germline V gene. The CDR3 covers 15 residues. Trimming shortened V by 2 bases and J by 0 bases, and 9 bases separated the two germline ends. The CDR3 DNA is TGTGCCAGCAGCTTACAGGCGGCCTCCTACAATGAGCAGTTCTTC. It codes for CASSLQAASYNEQFF. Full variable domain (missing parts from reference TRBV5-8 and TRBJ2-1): EAGVTQSPTHLIKTRGQQATLRCSPISGHTSVYWYQQALGLGLQFLLWYDEGEERNRGNFPPRFSGRQFPNYSSELNVNALELEDSALYLCASSLQAASYNEQFFGPGTRLTVL.

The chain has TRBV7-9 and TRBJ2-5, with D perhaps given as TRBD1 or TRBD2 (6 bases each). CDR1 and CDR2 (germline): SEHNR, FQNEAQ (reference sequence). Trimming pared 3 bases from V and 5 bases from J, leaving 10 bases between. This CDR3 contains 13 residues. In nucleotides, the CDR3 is TGTGCCAGCAGCTTGGGGGGCGAGGAGACCCAGTACTTC. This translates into CASSLGGEETQYF. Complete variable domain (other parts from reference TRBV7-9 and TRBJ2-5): DTGVSQNPRHKITKRGQNVTFRCDPISEHNRLYWYRQTLGQGPEFLTYFQNEAQLEKSRLLSDRFSAERPKGSFSTLEIQRTEQGDSAMYLCASSLGGEETQYFGPGTRLLVL.